The 27 T cell receptor beta chains given below trace back to one sample, sequenced in a study of blood T cell repertoires in COVID-19. The table came from immunoSEQ multiplex PCR; TCRdb's copy has only in-frame clones and leaves some out. The sample lists about 190,000 clones, approximately 88% occurring once. The sequencing input was PBMCs or T cells enriched from blood (not recorded which). The receptors shown here come from a woman in her thirties who had recovered from COVID-19.

The J gene is TRBJ2-1, the V gene TRBV7-9; 12 bases are a match to TRBD2. CDR1 and CDR2 from the germline V gene are SEHNR and FQNEAQ (reference sequence). With V trimmed by 5 bases and J by 5 bases, 10 bases remained unmatched. The CDR3 has 17 amino acids. As DNA, the CDR3 is TGTGCCAGCAGCAAGGGACTAGCGGGCGTCCTCCACAATGAGCAGTTCTTC. This translates into CASSKGLAGVLHNEQFF. Based on the CDR3 plus reference TRBV7-9 and TRBJ2-1, the full variable domain is DTGVSQNPRHKITKRGQNVTFRCDPISEHNRLYWYRQTLGQGPEFLTYFQNEAQLEKSRLLSDRFSAERPKGSFSTLEIQRTEQGDSAMYLCASSKGLAGVLHNEQFFGPGTRLTVL.

J is TRBJ1-5 and V is TRBV30; 12 nucleotides match TRBD1. The CDR3 runs to 16 residues. Trimming took 2 bases from V and 7 from J; bases not matched to a gene: 9. The V gene's germline CDR1 is GTSNPN and CDR2 SVGIG (reference sequence). The CDR3 bases are TGTGCCTGGAGTTCGCCCGGGACAGGGGGCCGACAGCCCCAGCATTTT. The encoded protein is CAWSSPGTGGRQPQHF.

V is TRBV19 and J is TRBJ2-7, with 8 bases lining up with TRBD1. The germline gives CDR1 LNHDA, CDR2 SQIVND (reference sequence). J lost 6 bases, V lost 3 bases, and 4 bases had no gene match. The CDR3 covers 13 residues. CDR3 bases: TGTGCCAGTAGTATGGCCAGGGGGCGCGAGCAGTACTTC. Translating gives CASSMARGREQYF.

The chain uses TRBV7-2 and TRBJ1-5; TRBD1 matches 8 bases. The V and J ends lost 5 bases and 6 bases, in that order; junction bases with no gene match: 9. The CDR3 is 15 residues long. Germline V gene lookup returns CDR1 SGHTA and CDR2 FQGNSA. The CDR3 loop reads CASSPQGAGSQPQHF. Written as DNA, the CDR3 is TGTGCCAGCAGCCCGCAGGGGGCTGGAAGTCAGCCCCAGCATTTT.

This chain connects TRBV28 to TRBJ2-4, with unresolved D. V was shortened by 1 base and J by 2 bases, with 9 bases between the two germline ends. This CDR3 contains 15 residues. Per germline, CDR1 MDHEN and CDR2 SYDVKM. The CDR3 region has the DNA TGTGCCAGCAGTTTATACCAGGTCCCCAAAAACATTCAGTACTTC. This encodes CASSLYQVPKNIQYF. The whole variable domain, remainder taken from reference TRBV28 and TRBJ2-4, is DVKVTQSSRYLVKRTGEKVFLECVQDMDHENMFWYRQDPGLGLRLIYFSYDVKMKEKGDIPEGYSVSREKKERFSLILESASTNQTSMYLCASSLYQVPKNIQYFGAGTRLSVL.

The rearrangement links TRBV28 to TRBJ1-2, with TRBD1 as a possible D gene (6 bases). Germline V lookup: CDR1 MDHEN, CDR2 SYDVKM. CDR3 length equals 14 residues. The V end lost 5 bases, the J end lost 6 bases, and 16 bases lay between the germline ends. This CDR3 reads CASSPLITGHGYTF. The CDR3 nucleotides are TGTGCCAGCAGTCCCCTCATAACAGGGCATGGCTACACCTTC.

V usage is TRBV7-9 and J usage is TRBJ1-1; TRBD1 is a possible D gene (5 bases). The CDR3 is 13 residues long. CDR1 is SEHNR and CDR2 is FQNEAQ in the germline V gene (reference sequence). Trimming stripped 5 bases from V and 0 bases from J, with 7 bases between. The CDR3 protein is CASSAGMNTEAFF. The DNA for the CDR3 is TGTGCCAGCAGCGCAGGGATGAACACTGAAGCTTTCTTT.

The rearrangement links TRBV7-2 to TRBJ2-3; perhaps TRBD1 as D (6 bases). CDR1 SGHTA and CDR2 FQGNSA come from the germline V gene. This CDR3 is 16 amino acids long. V was shortened by 11 bases and J by 2 bases, with 23 bases between the two germline ends. For the CDR3, the DNA is TGTGCCGGCGCCGTGGGGGCCGTGGAAAACACAGATACGCAGTATTTT. It translates to CAGAVGAVENTDTQYF.

This clone came up once. V and J are TRBV5-1 and TRBJ2-3; no clear D. Trimming pared 5 bases from V and 2 bases from J, leaving 6 bases between. The CDR3 loop spans 12 amino acids. Germline V gives CDR1 SGHRS, CDR2 YFSETQ. For the CDR3, the DNA is TGCGCCAGCAGATTTTACACAGATACGCAGTATTTT. This encodes CASRFYTDTQYF.

The rearrangement joins TRBV2 to TRBJ1-5; no firm D call. The CDR3 sequence is 13 residues long. V was clipped by 2 bases and J by 3 bases, with 5 bases between them. In germline, CDR1 is SNHLY, CDR2 FYNNEI. CDR3 in amino acids: CASSEQFNQPQHF. The CDR3 DNA reads as TGTGCCAGCAGTGAACAGTTCAATCAGCCCCAGCATTTT. Looking up the rest from reference TRBV2 and TRBJ1-5 gives the full variable domain: EPEVTQTPSHQVTQMGQEVILRCVPISNHLYFYWYRQILGQKVEFLVSFYNNEISEKSEIFDDQFSVERPDGSNFTLKIRSTKLEDSAMYFCASSEQFNQPQHFGDGTRLSIL.

This rearrangement joins TRBV7-9 to TRBJ2-7; 8 positions match TRBD1. Germline trimming cut 4 bases from V and 5 bases from J; bases unmatched to any gene: 7. The CDR3 runs to 14 residues. The germline V gene encodes CDR1 SEHNR and CDR2 FQNEAQ (reference sequence). The CDR3 protein is CASSWTGNLHEQYF. The DNA of the CDR3 is TGTGCCAGCAGCTGGACAGGGAATTTACACGAGCAGTACTTC.

The rearrangement links TRBV13 to TRBJ2-7; 8 bases are shared with TRBD1. The germline V gene has CDR1 PRHDT and CDR2 FYEKMQ (reference sequence). J was trimmed by 1 base and V by 5 bases; bases with no gene match: 1. This CDR3 has 13 residues. CDR3 protein: CASSDRGSYEQYV. The CDR3 nucleotides are TGTGCCAGCAGCGACAGGGGTTCCTACGAGCAGTACGTC.

This chain joins TRBV28 and TRBJ1-6, with 9 bases lining up with TRBD1. The CDR3 length is 17 residues. CDR1 and CDR2 from the germline V gene are MDHEN and SYDVKM. J was trimmed by 3 bases and V by 4 bases; bases with no gene match: 7. CDR3 sequence: CASSSRQGGLYNSPLHF. The DNA for the CDR3 is TGTGCCAGCAGTTCCCGACAGGGGGGGCTCTATAATTCACCCCTCCACTTT.

V gene TRBV9 combines with J gene TRBJ2-5; 8 nucleotides align to TRBD2. Germline CDR1 and CDR2: SGDLS and YYNGEE. J was trimmed by 2 bases and V by 2 bases; bases with no gene match: 8. The CDR3 spans 16 residues. DNA for the CDR3: TGTGCCAGCAGCGTGGCCGCTAGCGGGCTTCAAGAGACCCAGTACTTC. It encodes CASSVAASGLQETQYF. Supplemented by reference TRBV9 and TRBJ2-5, the full variable domain reads DSGVTQTPKHLITATGQRVTLRCSPRSGDLSVYWYQQSLDQGLQFLIQYYNGEERAKGNILERFSAQQFPDLHSELNLSSLELGDSALYFCASSVAASGLQETQYFGPGTRLLVL.

The V gene is TRBV6-5, the J gene TRBJ1-1; D is possibly TRBD1 (5 bases). This CDR3 comprises 15 residues. Trimming pared 4 bases from V and 0 bases from J, leaving 12 bases between. Germline values: CDR1 MNHEY, CDR2 SVGAGI. Here the CDR3 reads CASSSQDTMNTEAFF. The CDR3 DNA is TGTGCCAGCAGTTCGCAGGACACGATGAACACTGAAGCTTTCTTT.

The chain has TRBV7-6 and TRBJ1-2, with 10 bases fitting TRBD1. In germline, CDR1 is SGHVS, CDR2 FNYEAQ. This CDR3 has 12 residues. V trimming: 11 bases; J trimming: 9 bases; junction bases outside the gene matches: 9. The CDR3 coding sequence is TGTGCCGGCCCCGGACAGGGGGGAAGCTACACCTTC. Amino acid sequence: CAGPGQGGSYTF.

The chain carries TRBV19 and TRBJ1-4, with D tentatively TRBD1 (6 bases). Trimming took off 7 bases at V and 6 bases at J, with 18 bases between the two ends. Per the germline V gene, CDR1 is LNHDA and CDR2 is SQIVND (reference sequence). The CDR3 is made up of 15 amino acids. The CDR3 protein is CASNQGQGKYEKLFF. The CDR3 DNA reads as TGTGCCAGTAACCAGGGACAAGGGAAGTATGAAAAACTGTTTTTT.

J is TRBJ2-7 and V is TRBV7-2; D call uncertain. The CDR3 length is 15 residues. CDR1 is SGHTA, CDR2 FQGNSA, per germline. Trimming shortened V by 6 bases and J by 9 bases, and 24 bases separated the two germline ends. The chain's CDR3 is CASRPASGVHARQYF. The CDR3 DNA sequence: TGTGCCAGCAGGCCCGCTTCCGGAGTTCACGCGAGGCAGTACTTC.

The chain carries TRBV19 and TRBJ2-1; D not certain. The CDR3 totals 13 residues. Trimming pared 3 bases from V and 5 bases from J, leaving 8 bases between. Germline loops: CDR1 LNHDA, CDR2 SQIVND (reference sequence). The CDR3 nucleotides are TGTGCCAGTAGTATTGCAGTCCACAATGAGCAGTTCTTC. This encodes CASSIAVHNEQFF. Full variable domain (outside the CDR3, taken from reference TRBV19 and TRBJ2-1): DGGITQSPKYLFRKEGQNVTLSCEQNLNHDAMYWYRQDPGQGLRLIYYSQIVNDFQKGDIAEGYSVSREKKESFPLTVTSAQKNPTAFYLCASSIAVHNEQFFGPGTRLTVL.

This clone was picked up one time. V is TRBV6-5 and J is TRBJ1-4; TRBD1 matches 9 bases. The germline gives CDR1 MNHEY, CDR2 SVGAGI. The CDR3 consists of 15 residues. V lost 5 bases to trimming and J lost 7 bases; unmatched junction nucleotides: 8. CDR3: CASSRTTGGGEKLFF. The CDR3 DNA reads TGTGCCAGCAGTCGGACGACAGGGGGTGGTGAAAAACTGTTTTTT.

In its sample, this clone was seen a few times. J is TRBJ1-6 and V is TRBV30; TRBD1 agrees at 8 bases. Germline loops: CDR1 GTSNPN, CDR2 SVGIG (reference sequence). V lost 8 bases, J lost 0 bases, and 6 bases stayed unmatched. The length of the CDR3 is 15 residues. Here the CDR3 DNA reads TGTGCCACCCGGACAGGGAGCTCCTATAATTCACCCCTCCACTTT. Protein sequence: CATRTGSSYNSPLHF.

The chain has TRBV11-2 and TRBJ1-1; D is uncertain. V was cut by 5 bases and J by 6 bases, with 10 bases left in between. Germline values: CDR1 SGHAT, CDR2 FQNNGV. CDR3 length: 12 amino acids. CDR3 in DNA: TGTGCCAGCAGCCGCGAGATCGCTGAAGCTTTCTTT. It translates to CASSREIAEAFF.

The chain is built from TRBV21-1 and TRBJ1-2; TRBD1 reflects the table's D call only, with no check against the DNA. TRBV21-1 is designated a pseudogene. CDR3 length: 19 residues. This CDR3 reads CASSKDERDRGGPNYGYTF. The CDR3 bases are TGTGCCAGCAGCAAAGATGAGCGGGACAGGGGGGGCCCTAACTATGGCTACACCTTC.

The chain uses TRBV18 and TRBJ1-1, with D unclear. The germline V and J ends were trimmed by 5 bases and 7 bases, with 8 bases remaining between them. This CDR3 has 11 residues. Germline CDR1 reads KGHSH; CDR2 reads LQKENI. CDR3 nucleotides: TGTGCCAGCTCATCGACACTTGAAGCTTTCTTT. This translates into CASSSTLEAFF.

CDR3: CASSFGISGYTGELFF. The CDR3 nucleotides are TGTGCCAGCAGCTTCGGGATCAGTGGGTACACCGGGGAGCTGTTTTTT. The genes are TRBV7-2 and TRBJ2-2, with a tentative D call TRBD2 (5 bases). V was clipped by 3 bases and J by 3 bases, with 14 bases between them. This CDR3 is 16 amino acids long. CDR1 is SGHTA, CDR2 FQGNSA, per germline.

The V call is TRBV7-2, the J call TRBJ2-3, with 8 bases matching TRBD2. CDR3 length: 16 amino acids. Germline V gene sequence: CDR1 SGHTA, CDR2 FQGNSA. The J segment lost 6 bases and the V segment lost 1 base, leaving 9 bases of the junction unmatched. The CDR3 coding sequence is TGTGCCAGCAGCTTAGATATCTTAGCGGGAAGGGATACGCAGTATTTT. This gives the protein CASSLDILAGRDTQYF. The whole variable domain, remainder taken from reference TRBV7-2 and TRBJ2-3, is GAGVSQSPSNKVTEKGKDVELRCDPISGHTALYWYRQSLGQGLEFLIYFQGNSAPDKSGLPSDRFSAERTGGSVSTLTIQRTQQEDSAVYLCASSLDILAGRDTQYFGPGTRLTVL.

This rearrangement joins TRBV7-2 to TRBJ2-7; D not certain. CDR3 length: 14 residues. Trimming left V 1 base short and J 4 bases short, with 11 bases between. In germline, CDR1 is SGHTA, CDR2 FQGNSA. The CDR3 sequence is CASSLELFTYEQYF. Here the CDR3 DNA reads TGTGCCAGCAGCTTAGAACTCTTTACGTACGAGCAGTACTTC.